Following are 32 T cell receptor beta chains from one sample sequenced in a study of cytomegalovirus exposure and HLA in healthy donors. PCR involved 60 Vbeta and 13 Jbeta primers. The table came from immunoSEQ multiplex PCR; TCRdb's copy has only in-frame clones and leaves some out. The data contain approximately 180,000 clones, 84% of them seen just once; the ten biggest clones take up around 4.9%. Sequencing was done on a sample of PBMCs. The receptors stem from a man aged 18-30 years in good health and CMV-seronegative.

The chain employs TRBV6-1 and TRBJ1-4; a weak D match, TRBD1 (6 bases). CDR3 length: 18 residues. Trimming shortened V by 2 bases and J by 1 base, and 17 bases separated the two germline ends. The germline V gene encodes CDR1 MNHNS and CDR2 SASEGT. Written as DNA, the CDR3 is TGTGCCAGCAGTGAAAGGTGGACAGATCAACTAACTAATGAAAAACTGTTTTTT. It codes for CASSERWTDQLTNEKLFF.

The rearrangement uses TRBV4-2 and TRBJ2-1; 10 bases line up with TRBD1. The CDR3 runs 17 residues. The V gene's germline CDR1 is LGHNA and CDR2 YNFKEQ. Germline trimming cut 0 bases from V and 10 bases from J; bases unmatched to any gene: 12. The chain's CDR3 is CASSQDIDRGLHQEQFF. The CDR3 DNA follows: TGTGCCAGCAGCCAAGACATCGACAGGGGGCTTCATCAGGAGCAGTTCTTC.

The V call is TRBV5-6, the J call TRBJ2-1; TRBD1 aligns across 11 bases. The germline gives CDR1 SGHDT, CDR2 YYEEEE. The length of the CDR3 is 17 residues. Trimming at V came to 4 bases and at J to 8 bases, leaving 14 bases not matched to a gene. The CDR3 is CASSRLPPGQGGDEQFF. CDR3 DNA sequence: TGTGCCAGCAGCCGCCTCCCGCCGGGACAGGGGGGTGATGAGCAGTTCTTC.

This sequence joins TRBV2 and TRBJ1-2; weak D call: TRBD1 (6 bases). CDR3 length: 16 residues. V dropped 4 bases and J dropped 6 bases, with 21 bases sitting between them. Germline V lookup: CDR1 SNHLY, CDR2 FYNNEI. The CDR3 sequence is CASSGGGGQGNDGYTF. For the CDR3, the DNA is TGTGCCAGCAGTGGGGGTGGGGGCCAGGGAAATGATGGCTACACCTTC.

The chain employs TRBV6-1 and TRBJ2-7; possibly TRBD2 for D (6 bases). V was trimmed by 4 bases and J by 2 bases, leaving 12 bases between them. CDR1 is MNHNS, CDR2 SASEGT, per germline. The CDR3 is made up of 14 amino acids. The CDR3 nucleotides read TGTGCCAGCAGTGCCTCTCGACTAGCCTACGAGCAGTACTTC. As protein: CASSASRLAYEQYF.

The CDR3 coding sequence is TGTGCCAGTAGTATTGGTTTCGGACTAACGTACAATGAGCAGTTCTTC. Translated: CASSIGFGLTYNEQFF. The J gene is TRBJ2-1, the V gene TRBV19, with a weak D call TRBD2 (6 bases). V lost 3 bases, J lost 4 bases, and 16 bases lay in between. The CDR3 totals 16 residues. Per germline, CDR1 LNHDA and CDR2 SQIVND (reference sequence).

Turning to this clone: Distinct nucleotide sequences in the sample also encode this CDR3. The V gene is TRBV19, the J gene TRBJ1-5; D remains unclear. CDR1 LNHDA and CDR2 SQIVND come from the germline V gene (reference sequence). The V and J ends lost 3 bases and 2 bases respectively, with 8 bases between them. CDR3 length: 14 amino acids. CDR3 amino acids: CASSILGGNQPQHF. Written as DNA, the CDR3 is TGTGCCAGTAGTATTCTCGGGGGCAATCAGCCCCAGCATTTT.

This clone was detected once. The V gene is TRBV5-1, the J gene TRBJ2-5; 10 bases align to TRBD1. V was pared by 4 bases and J by 1 base, with 7 bases of the junction left unmatched. This CDR3 region has 16 residues. Germline CDR1 is SGHRS and CDR2 is YFSETQ. The CDR3 DNA reads TGCGCCAGCAGCCTCACCGGGACAGGGGTCCAAGAGACCCAGTACTTC. Protein product: CASSLTGTGVQETQYF.

This sequence joins TRBV6-1 and TRBJ2-5, with 7 bases fitting TRBD1. Germline V gene lookup returns CDR1 MNHNS and CDR2 SASEGT. Losses at the gene ends were 1 base for V and 3 bases for J; bases not matched to a gene: 5. The CDR3 sequence is 15 residues long. For the CDR3, the DNA is TGTGCCAGCAGTGAAGTCGGGACAGCTAAAGAGACCCAGTACTTC. It yields the protein CASSEVGTAKETQYF.

V usage is TRBV6-1 and J usage is TRBJ2-6; D uncertain. This CDR3 is built from 15 residues. Germline values: CDR1 MNHNS, CDR2 SASEGT. V was shortened by 5 bases and J by 1 base, with 9 bases between the two germline ends. This chain's CDR3 is CASSPARSGANVLTF. In nucleotides, the CDR3 is TGTGCCAGCAGTCCTGCTCGGTCTGGGGCCAACGTCCTGACTTTC.

This clone came up once. The J gene is TRBJ2-5, the V gene TRBV4-1; a weak D match, TRBD1 (5 bases). The CDR3 is 14 residues long. V was clipped by 4 bases and J by 5 bases, with 14 bases between them. Per germline, CDR1 MGHRA and CDR2 YSYEKL. For the CDR3, the DNA is TGCGCCAGCAGCCCCGGCAGGGCGGTGGAGACCCAGTACTTC. Protein product: CASSPGRAVETQYF.

This clone came up a few times. V gene TRBV7-9 combines with J gene TRBJ1-1; D may be TRBD1 (5 bases). The CDR3 contains 15 residues. Trimming removed 3 bases at V and 4 bases at J, with 15 bases between. Germline CDR1 and CDR2: SEHNR and FQNEAQ (reference sequence). The CDR3 DNA is TGTGCCAGCAGCTTGGTCCGGGGGTTCAGCACTGAAGCTTTCTTT. This translates into CASSLVRGFSTEAFF. Drawing the rest from reference TRBV7-9 and TRBJ1-1, the complete variable domain is DTGVSQNPRHKITKRGQNVTFRCDPISEHNRLYWYRQTLGQGPEFLTYFQNEAQLEKSRLLSDRFSAERPKGSFSTLEIQRTEQGDSAMYLCASSLVRGFSTEAFFGQGTRLTVV.

The chain combines TRBV7-3 with TRBJ2-3, with 9 nucleotides matching TRBD1. V lost 5 bases, J lost 6 bases, and 3 bases stayed unmatched. The CDR3 runs 13 residues. Germline CDR1 reads SGHTA; CDR2 reads FQGTGA. CDR3 in DNA: TGTGCCAGCAGCATCACAGGGGGCGATACGCAGTATTTT. Translated: CASSITGGDTQYF.

The chain is built from TRBV30 and TRBJ2-7; 10 nucleotides align to TRBD2. V shed 7 bases, J shed 4 bases, and the junction held 16 bases outside the gene matches. The CDR3 runs 16 residues. Germline V gene lookup returns CDR1 GTSNPN and CDR2 SVGIG (reference sequence). For the CDR3, the DNA is TGTGCCTACTTTCTAAGGACGGGACTAGCGAAGTACGAGCAGTACTTC. Protein product: CAYFLRTGLAKYEQYF.

V and J are TRBV29-1 and TRBJ2-1; 9 positions agree with TRBD1. Germline V CDR1 and CDR2: SQVTM, ANQGSEA. With 4 bases clipped from V and 7 bases from J, the junction kept 8 bases outside the gene matches. The CDR3 consists of 14 residues. This CDR3 reads CSVVRTGEKNEQFF. CDR3 sequence (DNA): TGCAGCGTTGTGCGGACAGGGGAAAAAAATGAGCAGTTCTTC.

The chain recombines TRBV5-1 with TRBJ1-4; D gene uncertain. V lost 1 base, J lost 1 base, and 11 bases lay in between. The CDR3 runs to 16 residues. Germline V gene data show CDR1 as SGHRS and CDR2 as YFSETQ. The CDR3 bases are TGCGCCAGCAGCTTGACCTCGAGCTTAACTAATGAAAAACTGTTTTTT. Translated: CASSLTSSLTNEKLFF.

V gene TRBV11-2 combines with J gene TRBJ1-1, with D uncertain. From germline, CDR1 is SGHAT and CDR2 FQNNGV. The length of the CDR3 is 14 residues. V dropped 5 bases and J dropped 0 bases, with 10 bases sitting between them. The CDR3 DNA follows: TGTGCCAGCAGCCAGTTGCTGATGAACACTGAAGCTTTCTTT. Its protein product is CASSQLLMNTEAFF.

V is TRBV4-1 and J is TRBJ2-3; 7 nucleotides align to TRBD1. The CDR3 contains 15 residues. V dropped 4 bases and J dropped 2; count of bases not matched to a gene: 6. Germline V gives CDR1 MGHRA, CDR2 YSYEKL. CDR3 nucleotide sequence: TGCGCCAGCAGCCGAAGCACAGGGGTCACAGATACGCAGTATTTT. Its translation: CASSRSTGVTDTQYF.

There are a few counts of this clone. The gene calls are TRBV5-6 and TRBJ1-1, with TRBD1 matching 7 bases. Trimming removed 5 bases from V and 4 bases from J; junction bases left unmatched: 17. The CDR3 extends over 17 amino acids. Germline lookup yields CDR1 SGHDT and CDR2 YYEEEE. The CDR3 DNA reads TGTGCCAGCAGGGCACAGGGGTTTCCGTGGATGGGCACTGAAGCTTTCTTT. Its protein is CASRAQGFPWMGTEAFF.

J is TRBJ2-2 and V is TRBV1; the tabulated D call, TRBD1, remains unverified against the DNA. TRBV1 is a documented pseudogene. The CDR3 extends over 14 amino acids. CDR3 protein: CTSSRARQGGELFF. For the CDR3, the DNA is TGCACCAGCAGCCGAGCTAGACAGGGCGGGGAGCTGTTTTTT.

The gene calls are TRBV29-1 and TRBJ2-2, with 8 bases fitting TRBD2. The CDR3 is 16 residues long. From germline, CDR1 is SQVTM and CDR2 ANQGSEA. V lost 4 bases and J lost 6; bases outside the gene matches: 13. The CDR3 region is CSVVSSSGRESGELFF. The CDR3 nucleotides are TGCAGCGTTGTATCCTCGAGCGGGAGAGAATCCGGGGAGCTGTTTTTT.

V gene TRBV11-2 combines with J gene TRBJ2-7; 14 nucleotides line up with TRBD2. Germline V CDR1 and CDR2: SGHAT, FQNNGV. The CDR3 has 17 residues. V was pared by 3 bases and J by 7 bases, with 11 bases of the junction left unmatched. The CDR3 sequence: CASSLPGLAGVHQEQYF. The CDR3 DNA reads as TGTGCCAGCAGCTTGCCGGGACTAGCGGGAGTCCACCAGGAGCAGTACTTC.

This chain joins TRBV28 and TRBJ2-1; no firm D call. V shed 5 bases and J shed 5 bases, with 16 bases lying between them. Germline V gene lookup returns CDR1 MDHEN and CDR2 SYDVKM. There are 15 residues in the CDR3. The chain's CDR3 is CASSAPTINNNEQFF. The CDR3 DNA is TGTGCCAGCAGTGCACCAACTATAAACAACAATGAGCAGTTCTTC.

The V gene is TRBV4-1, the J gene TRBJ2-7; 9 bases agree with TRBD1. J lost 4 bases, V lost 6 bases, and 10 bases had no gene match. Germline-derived CDR1 and CDR2 are MGHRA and YSYEKL. This CDR3 is 15 amino acids long. This CDR3 reads CASRETTGGLYEQYF. CDR3 in DNA: TGCGCCAGCAGGGAGACGACAGGGGGTTTGTACGAGCAGTACTTC.

This sequence joins TRBV11-3 and TRBJ1-2, with D possibly matching TRBD1 (5 bases). This CDR3 has 18 amino acids. Germline V gene lookup returns CDR1 SGHNT and CDR2 YENEEA. The V end was cut by 0 bases, the J end by 1 base, with 18 bases between. CDR3 amino acids: CASSLDQGGSAINYGYTF. DNA for the CDR3: TGTGCCAGCAGCTTAGATCAGGGAGGATCAGCTATTAACTATGGCTACACCTTC. The full variable domain, its missing parts supplied by reference TRBV11-3 and TRBJ1-2, is EAGVVQSPRYKIIEKKQPVAFWCNPISGHNTLYWYLQNLGQGPELLIRYENEEAVDDSQLPKDRFSAERLKGVDSTLKIQPAELGDSAVYLCASSLDQGGSAINYGYTFGSGTRLTVV.

In its sample, this clone was seen once. The rearrangement joins TRBV9 to TRBJ1-5; no reliable D call. Trimming shortened V by 1 base and J by 0 bases, and 8 bases separated the two germline ends. From germline, CDR1 is SGDLS and CDR2 YYNGEE. The CDR3 has 15 residues. The CDR3: CASSVFGDSNQPQHF. CDR3 nucleotide sequence: TGTGCCAGCAGCGTATTCGGGGATAGCAATCAGCCCCAGCATTTT.

This chain links TRBV27 with TRBJ1-2; 7 positions match TRBD1. Per germline, CDR1 MNHEY and CDR2 SMNVEV (reference sequence). Losses at the gene ends were 3 bases for V and 6 bases for J; bases not matched to a gene: 16. The CDR3 runs 17 residues. In DNA form, the CDR3 reads TGTGCCAGCAGTTTCCTATCGACGACAGGGAGCTCGGATGGCTACACCTTC. It specifies CASSFLSTTGSSDGYTF.

This clone was counted once. J is TRBJ2-2 and V is TRBV19; 10 bases agree with TRBD1. CDR3 size: 16 residues. Trimming took 5 bases from V and 3 from J; bases not matched to a gene: 6. CDR1 LNHDA and CDR2 SQIVND come from the germline V gene (reference sequence). The CDR3 here is CASSFRTGGDTGELFF. The CDR3 nucleotides read TGTGCCAGTAGTTTCCGGACAGGGGGAGACACCGGGGAGCTGTTTTTT.

The CDR3 reads CATSAGYQGEQYF. The CDR3 coding sequence is TGTGCCACCTCCGCGGGGTACCAGGGGGAGCAGTACTTC. This chain connects TRBV15 to TRBJ2-5, with D maybe TRBD1 (7 bases). CDR3 length: 13 amino acids. The germline V gene has CDR1 LNHNV and CDR2 YYDKDF (reference sequence). Trimming took off 8 bases at V and 11 bases at J, with 21 bases between the two ends.

Note on this clone: Germline and junction disagree at one end, which may indicate a read error. The chain recombines TRBV5-1 with TRBJ1-2; D perhaps matches TRBD1 (6 bases). Germline V gene sequence: CDR1 SGHRS, CDR2 YFSETQ. CDR3 size: 14 residues. The CDR3 reads CASSFLDLTDSQYF. As DNA, the CDR3 is TGCGCCAGCAGCTTCCTTGATTTAACGGACAGCCAATACTTC.

The chain has TRBV9 and TRBJ2-3, with 9 bases aligning to TRBD2. Germline V gene data show CDR1 as SGDLS and CDR2 as YYNGEE. The CDR3 consists of 16 residues. V was pared by 3 bases and J by 1 base, with 6 bases of the junction left unmatched. CDR3 nucleotide sequence: TGTGCCAGCAGCGATCGAGCGGGGGGCCGCACAGATACGCAGTATTTT. It specifies CASSDRAGGRTDTQYF.

This clone appeared a few times. The rearrangement uses TRBV9 and TRBJ1-2; D perhaps matches TRBD1 (6 bases). CDR3 length: 13 residues. Trimming cost V 3 bases and J 4 bases, with 10 bases left between them. Germline V gives CDR1 SGDLS, CDR2 YYNGEE. The CDR3 loop reads CASSDRAGYGYTF. In nucleotides, the CDR3 is TGTGCCAGCAGCGACAGGGCGGGCTATGGCTACACCTTC.